These 22 T cell receptor beta chains were sequenced from one sample in a study of identical twins. TCRdb fed the 5' RACE reads into MiXCR, producing one record per CDR3 protein. The table shows approximately 1.8 million distinct CDR3 sequences, with more than 30% occurring only once. The source material was cord blood. All receptors come from a newborn girl in good health.

The chain joins TRBV4-2 to TRBJ2-6; 12 bases align to TRBD2. The CDR3 covers 22 residues. CDR1 and CDR2 from the germline V gene are LGHNA and YNFKEQ. J lost 2 bases, V lost 0 bases, and 14 bases had no gene match. This CDR3 is CASSQERFDASGRATGANVLTF. The CDR3 nucleotides read TGTGCCAGCAGCCAAGAGAGATTCGACGCTAGCGGGAGGGCCACTGGGGCCAACGTCCTGACTTTC.

The V call is TRBV15, the J call TRBJ1-2; D unresolved. Germline V gene data show CDR1 as LNHNV and CDR2 as YYDKDF (reference sequence). The ends were cut back, 1 base at V and 4 bases at J, with 13 bases in the middle. The CDR3 totals 15 residues. The CDR3 is CATSRAGPGRYGYTF. The DNA of the CDR3 is TGTGCCACCAGCAGAGCCGGTCCAGGACGCTATGGCTACACCTTC.

The gene calls are TRBV10-2 and TRBJ2-7; 8 positions agree with TRBD2. This CDR3 is 14 amino acids long. Germline lookup yields CDR1 WSHSY and CDR2 SAAADI. Losses at the gene ends were 6 bases for V and 0 bases for J; bases not matched to a gene: 4. CDR3 coding DNA: TGCGCCAGCAGGTTAGCGGGGCTCTCCTACGAGCAGTACTTC. This sequence encodes CASRLAGLSYEQYF.

The V call is TRBV10-3, the J call TRBJ2-5, with D perhaps given as TRBD1 or TRBD2 (7 bases each). Germline V lookup: CDR1 ENHRY, CDR2 SYGVKD. V was pared by 6 bases and J by 11 bases, with 22 bases between. CDR3 length: 14 residues. The CDR3 DNA is TGTGCCATCAGCCCTGTTGAGGGGGCGGGGGAGCAGTACTTC. It codes for CAISPVEGAGEQYF.

The J gene is TRBJ2-5, the V gene TRBV5-4, with a possible D match to TRBD1 (6 bases). The CDR3 sequence is 15 residues long. CDR1 SGHNT and CDR2 YYREEE come from the germline V gene (reference sequence). V was cut by 1 base and J by 3 bases, with 13 bases left in between. The DNA of the CDR3 is TGTGCCAGCAGCTTGAAGACAGGATGGGAAGAGACCCAGTACTTC. This sequence encodes CASSLKTGWEETQYF.

Only a few counts were recorded for this clonotype. The CDR3 region is CASSRTANQPQHF. CDR3 nucleotide sequence: TGTGCCAGCTCACGAACAGCGAATCAGCCCCAGCATTTT. The chain links TRBV18 to TRBJ1-5; D uncertain. V lost 4 bases and J lost 4, with 8 bases in between. The CDR3 runs 13 residues. From germline, CDR1 is KGHSH and CDR2 LQKENI.

The J gene is TRBJ2-3, the V gene TRBV6-1; D not resolved. V shed 3 bases and J shed 6 bases, with 13 bases lying between them. This CDR3 is built from 14 residues. Germline CDR1 MNHNS, CDR2 SASEGT. The CDR3 sequence: CASSEGPSGDTQYF. The CDR3, as DNA: TGTGCCAGCAGTGAGGGCCCCTCAGGTGATACGCAGTATTTT.

The DNA of the CDR3 is TGTGCCAGCAGCTTAGTAGGGTGGGTCTACAATGAGCAGTACTTC. It yields the protein CASSLVGWVYNEQYF. This rearrangement joins TRBV11-2 to TRBJ2-5; D is ambiguous. This CDR3 contains 15 residues. The V end lost 1 base, the J end lost 11 bases, and 20 bases lay between the germline ends. Germline loops: CDR1 SGHAT, CDR2 FQNNGV.

The chain has TRBV20-1 and TRBJ2-4; 9 nucleotides match TRBD2. The end of the DNA fits TRBJ2-5 better, so the J call may be wrong. The CDR3 totals 12 residues. Germline V gives CDR1 DFQATT, CDR2 SNEGSKA (reference sequence). CDR3 sequence reads: CSARTSEETQYF. CDR3 bases: TGCAGTGCAAGGACTAGCGAAGAGACCCAGTACTTC.

This clonotype appeared a few times. V gene TRBV2 combines with J gene TRBJ2-1, with 12 positions matching TRBD2. The CDR3 runs to 16 residues. The V segment lost 6 bases and the J segment 2 bases; nucleotides outside the gene matches: 5. Germline lookup yields CDR1 SNHLY and CDR2 FYNNEI. The CDR3 DNA reads as TGTGCCAGCAGCCACGGACTAGCGGGGACCTACAATGAGCAGTTCTTC. Its translation is CASSHGLAGTYNEQFF.

This clonotype has ten or more counts. J is TRBJ2-5 and V is TRBV5-4; the D call may be TRBD1 or TRBD2 (5 bases each). From germline, CDR1 is SGHNT and CDR2 YYREEE (reference sequence). The CDR3 covers 14 residues. V was clipped by 2 bases and J by 2 bases, with 10 bases between them. CDR3 amino acids: CASSLNGGQETQYF. The DNA for the CDR3 is TGTGCCAGCAGCTTAAATGGGGGTCAAGAGACCCAGTACTTC.

V usage is TRBV7-2 and J usage is TRBJ1-2, with 11 bases aligning to TRBD1. Losses at the gene ends were 5 bases for V and 5 bases for J; bases not matched to a gene: 4. The CDR3 has 14 amino acids. Germline V gives CDR1 SGHTA, CDR2 FQGNSA. DNA for the CDR3: TGTGCCAGCAGCAGGGGACAGGGGGAATATGGCTACACCTTC. Protein sequence: CASSRGQGEYGYTF.

This clonotype has more than one count but fewer than ten. The chain carries TRBV20-1 and TRBJ2-3, with 9 bases identical to TRBD2. Germline V gives CDR1 DFQATT, CDR2 SNEGSKA (reference sequence). This CDR3 is 12 amino acids long. Unmatched junction bases numbered 0, after V lost 7 bases and J lost 1 base. The CDR3 reads CSGTSGTDTQYF. The CDR3 DNA reads as TGCAGTGGGACTAGCGGCACAGATACGCAGTATTTT.

This clonotype was seen a handful of times. The V call is TRBV21-1, the J call TRBJ2-7; TRBD2 is the table's D call, not checked against the DNA. TRBV21-1 is listed as a pseudogene. This CDR3 has 16 amino acids. Here the CDR3 DNA reads TGTGCCAGCAGCAAAGGTGAGCGGGGGGAAGAGTACGAGCAGTACTTC. This sequence encodes CASSKGERGEEYEQYF.

On this clonotype itself: One end of the junction is discordant with germline, which a read error may explain. This chain connects TRBV15 to TRBJ2-5; possibly TRBD1 for D (5 bases). The CDR3 is made up of 13 amino acids. The germline CDR1 and CDR2 sequences are LNHNV and YYDKDF (reference sequence). As DNA, the CDR3 is TGTACCACCGCTACAGGTCCCCAAGAGACCCAGTACTTC. This codes for CTTATGPQETQYF.

This chain uses TRBV20-1 with TRBJ2-4; D is ambiguous. Per the germline V gene, CDR1 is DFQATT and CDR2 is SNEGSKA (reference sequence). CDR3 length: 13 amino acids. Trimming removed 6 bases from V and 1 base from J, with 10 bases in between. This CDR3 is CSAVQEAKNIQYF. The CDR3 DNA is TGCAGTGCGGTCCAGGAGGCCAAAAACATTCAGTACTTC.

The rearrangement joins TRBV2 to TRBJ2-1; unclear D gene. The germline V and J ends were trimmed by 6 bases and 0 bases, with 12 bases remaining between them. The CDR3 loop spans 15 amino acids. The germline CDR1 and CDR2 sequences are SNHLY and FYNNEI. Here the CDR3 reads CASRARLSSYNEQFF. CDR3 bases: TGTGCCAGCAGGGCCAGACTGAGCTCCTACAATGAGCAGTTCTTC. Supplemented by reference TRBV2 and TRBJ2-1, the full variable domain reads EPEVTQTPSHQVTQMGQEVILRCVPISNHLYFYWYRQILGQKVEFLVSFYNNEISEKSEIFDDQFSVERPDGSNFTLKIRSTKLEDSAMYFCASRARLSSYNEQFFGPGTRLTVL.

The V gene is TRBV12-3 or TRBV12-4, the J gene TRBJ2-1; TRBD2 aligns across 10 bases. CDR3 size: 15 residues. V gave up 7 bases and J gave up 9 bases; unmatched junction bases: 12. CDR3 region: CASTPSGRYHGEQFF. The DNA of the CDR3 is TGTGCCAGCACCCCTAGCGGGAGATATCACGGTGAGCAGTTCTTC.

This clonotype has just a few counts. V gene TRBV30 combines with J gene TRBJ2-7, with 8 bases fitting TRBD2. The DNA end lines up better with TRBJ2-5; the J call may be wrong. CDR1 is GTSNPN and CDR2 is SVGIG in the germline V gene (reference sequence). The CDR3 is made up of 19 amino acids. The DNA for the CDR3 is TGTGCCTGGAGGAGGGGACCGGGACTAGGGGGGGATCTCCAGGAGACCCAGTACTTC. Translated, it gives CAWRRGPGLGGDLQETQYF.

This clonotype was seen a few times. CDR3: CASSRTSVDYEQYF. The CDR3 DNA is TGTGCCAGCAGCCGGACTAGCGTCGACTACGAGCAGTACTTC. The V call is TRBV7-9, the J call TRBJ2-7, with 9 bases lining up with TRBD2. This CDR3 is 14 amino acids long. CDR1 is SEHNR, CDR2 FQNEAQ, per germline (reference sequence). The ends lost 5 bases at V and 3 bases at J; junction bases unmatched: 5.

This clonotype was recorded a few times. The chain joins TRBV7-9 to TRBJ2-4, with TRBD1 as a possible D gene (6 bases). Germline V gene data show CDR1 as SEHNR and CDR2 as FQNEAQ (reference sequence). The CDR3 sequence is 16 residues long. The V gene lost 0 bases and the J gene lost 3 bases, with 12 bases spanning the gap. CDR3 protein: CASSLAAGVDKNIQYF. The CDR3 DNA reads as TGTGCCAGCAGCTTAGCGGCAGGGGTAGACAAAAACATTCAGTACTTC.

The gene calls are TRBV10-3 and TRBJ2-2; 9 bases match TRBD1. CDR3 length: 14 amino acids. After removal of 6 bases from V and 5 bases from J, the junction contained 4 bases not matched to a gene. Germline assignment: CDR1 ENHRY and CDR2 SYGVKD. CDR3 nucleotides: TGTGCCATCAGAGGGACAGGGAAAACCGGGGAGCTGTTTTTT. As protein: CAIRGTGKTGELFF.